This TCR beta chain comes out of a study of blood T cell repertoires in COVID-19. As handled by the study authors: Reference gene primer amplification yielded estimated nucleated cell counts. TCRdb keeps only in-frame clones here, not all; method: immunoSEQ multiplex PCR. V and J calls and clone size come straight from that table; D and trimming were deduced from the DNA. The table includes about 140,000 clones, approximately 84% detected once. This clone showed up just a few times. This CDR3 region has 12 residues. Looked up from germline, CDR1 is SEHNR and CDR2 is FQNEAQ (reference sequence). J was trimmed by 3 bases and V by 4 bases; bases with no gene match: 0.

The J gene is TRBJ2-7, the V gene TRBV7-9, with 7 bases aligning to TRBD1. The sequence was collected from a woman aged 55-69 years with acute or convalescent COVID-19. The source material was peripheral blood. Here the CDR3 DNA reads TGTGCCAGCAGCTGGGACAGCTACGAGCAGTACTTC. Its protein product is CASSWDSYEQYF. Looking up the rest from reference TRBV7-9 and TRBJ2-7 gives the full variable domain: DTGVSQNPRHKITKRGQNVTFRCDPISEHNRLYWYRQTLGQGPEFLTYFQNEAQLEKSRLLSDRFSAERPKGSFSTLEIQRTEQGDSAMYLCASSWDSYEQYFGPGTRLTVT.